This T cell receptor (beta chain) was retrieved from a study of post-analysis software for immune sequencing data. Study conclusions and caveats: There were about five TRBV segments more frequent in patients than controls, and TRBV5-6, TRBV5-1 and TRBV20-1 were among them. F measure showed strong co-clustering of same-batch samples.

Germline V gene sequence: CDR1 LGHNT, CDR2 FRNRAP. CDR3 length equals 15 residues. The ends were cut back, 6 bases at V and 2 bases at J, with 16 bases in the middle. With regard to this clonotype: Its specificity is not known.

Unique molecular identifiers were carried by the TCR beta cDNA libraries. TCRdb re-called the PCR reads through MiXCR, storing one row per CDR3 protein. This sample has around 190,000 distinct CDR3 sequences, with around 29% found just once. The receptor comes from a girl younger than 18 with multiple sclerosis. This sequence joins TRBV12-5 and TRBJ2-5, with D tentatively TRBD2 (6 bases). The sample was blood. In DNA, the CDR3 is TGTGCTAGTGGCCGGGGCGACGGGGGTCAAGAGACCCAGTACTTC. Translating gives CASGRGDGGQETQYF.